Reported below is one TCR beta chain. This clonotype was seen ten or more times. The antigen it binds to is not known. No base quality values were provided; no much bigger clone lies one nucleotide off. Every donor in the study was a healthy Caucasian. Three pairs of female monozygotic twins, all aged roughly 18 to 30 years, were included in the twin cohort. CD4+ and CD8+ T cell populations were isolated with positive isolation kits from Invitrogen. As encoded in the germline V gene, CDR1 is SQVTM while CDR2 is ANQGSEA. Cut back by 4 bases and 4 bases, the V and J ends lie 10 bases apart. Including cysteine and phenylalanine, the CDR3 has 12 amino acids. CDR3 DNA only is kept here, 36 bases in frame from base 1. Libraries were prepared through 5' RACE. The listed sequencing device is Illumina HiSeq 2000. Template switching introduced a universal primer binding site; the final cDNA contained a unique molecular identifier, enabling accurate counting of TCR cDNA molecules. Specific primers in the conserved constant-segment region were used to synthesize first-strand cDNA for the TCR alpha and beta chains. Each cDNA library was double barcoded, with a SMART-Mk sample barcode plus Illumina barcodes, to control for contamination. Two successive PCR steps introduced TruSeq adapter sequences along with Illumina sample barcodes. The Illumina HiSeq platform was used with custom primers to sequence TCR alpha and beta cDNA libraries. On the study's bioinformatics: MiGEC processed the raw reads to extract unique molecular identifiers, while MiXCR was used to determine the CDR3 positions. For each individual, recombination models were inferred using an EM algorithm with the repgenHMM and IGoR tools. Shared clonotypes were analyzed with the tcR package in R, and sharing was normalized by the product of cloneset sizes. To study raw recombination without the effects of thymic and clonal selection, out-of-frame nonproductive sequences were analyzed. In-frame beta chains were kept once TCRdb had trimmed the public reads at Q25 with fastp and called clones with MiXCR. Every entry covers one CDR3 protein and lists the most common genes and DNA from its rows. These V and J calls are TCRdb output, not the study's own analysis. This sample gives around 230,000 distinct CDR3 sequences in total; about 6.7% of them show up just once. Less than 15% of the sample belongs to the ten largest clones.

These data come from a study of identical twins (dated by TCRdb to 2016 to 2017). The study in broad terms: The study deep-sequenced TCR alpha and beta repertoires from monozygotic twins, unrelated adults of various ages and cord blood to test whether fetal clonotypes persist. To rule out contamination, replicate twin experiments were performed at different times with different library preparation protocols. Results the study describes overall, beyond this receptor: Invariant T cells such as MAIT and iNKT could partly confound zero-insertion analyses, though diverse VJ usage argued against this for most clonotypes. Because the same donors could not be followed over many years, conclusions were based on cross-sectional statistical analysis. A weaker excess of twin sharing was found in beta out-of-frame sequences because the signal-to-noise ratio was lowered by fewer shared sequences. Fewer insertions were carried by abundant cord blood beta clonotypes; a weaker similar trend was observed in young adult naive repertoires, while no such trend was observed in memory repertoires. Compared with coincidental sharing between unrelated individuals, out-of-frame TCR alpha sequences shared between twins showed an excess of sequences with low generation probability. In monozygotic twins, recombination models systematically underestimated out-of-frame TCR alpha sharing, but the models matched the sharing seen between unrelated individuals.

This sample was shared with a second study, whose subject was T cells expressing NK-cell markers. That second report states: Three sorted T-cell subsets (CD3+CD56+NKG2C+, CD3+CD56+NKG2C- and CD3+CD56-NKG2C+) from 7 to 9 donors had their TCR beta-chain repertoires profiled. Of the eight sequenced donors, seven were found to be HCMV-seropositive and one was found to be HCMV-seronegative. To restrict sorting to alphabetaTCR-expressing T cells, an anti-gammadeltaTCR antibody was added in several experiments. In six or seven donors, the dominant CD3+CD56+NKG2C+ clonotypes ranked among the top 10 CD8+ clonotypes, making up 1.0-7.0% of CD8+ T cells. Those dominant clonotypes were again the most abundant among CD3+CD56-NKG2C+ cells in several donors, at roughly 28.3-60.1%. Whether the expanded NKG2C-expressing T cell clones were specific for HCMV antigens was left unclear. The eight sequenced donors were randomly selected healthy volunteers, three men and five women. To determine HCMV serostatus, a commercial ELISA kit was used to detect HCMV-specific IgG in serum. MIGEC was used to demultiplex reads and group reads by UMI, and MiTCR was used to assemble and quantify clonotypes. To exclude erroneous sequences, only TCR cDNA sequences supported by at least two reads were retained. The tcR package was used for downstream repertoire analysis, and clonotypes were matched across fractions by CDR3 nucleotide sequence plus V segment. VDJmatch was used to annotate antigen specificity against VDJdb, with one amino acid substitution in CDR3 permitted.

The chain is made from TRBV29-1 and TRBJ1-1; 6 matching bases give a weak D call of TRBD1. The sequenced sample consisted of CD8+ T cells sorted from blood. The origin of this receptor is a woman between 18 and 29 years old in good health. The DNA sequence is TGCAGCGTTGTGACAGGAACCACTGAAGCTTTCTTT. This gives the protein CSVVTGTTEAFF.